Listed below are T cell receptor beta chains from one sample, sequenced in a study of technical replicates of blood from several donors. Repertoires were generated with immunoSEQ multiplex PCR, while TCRdb's copy carries only in-frame clones and drops some. The sample has 80,000 or so clones, about 94% seen once. The source material was T cells isolated from PBMCs. These receptors originate from a human donor in good health. Both conserved end residues are part of each CDR3. The D gene is left open where the match is weak. Size tells how often a clone was seen (once, few, many) or the class of an expanded clone, and some rows leave it out.

cdr3_nt: TGCGCCAGCAGCCAAGTTTTAGCGGGAGGCGACGAGCAGTACTTC
cdr3_aa: CASSQVLAGGDEQYF
cdr3_length: 15
clone_size: .
v_call: TRBV4-3
d_call: TRBD2
j_call: TRBJ2-7

cdr3_nt: TGTGCCAGCAGCTTGGGACTAGCGGGATTAAAGAGCTCCTACAATGAGCAGTTCTTC
cdr3_aa: CASSLGLAGLKSSYNEQFF
cdr3_length: 19
clone_size: .
v_call: TRBV7-9
d_call: TRBD2
j_call: TRBJ2-1

cdr3_nt: TGTGCAAGTCGCTTAGCGCACGGGAGGGCCACCAATGAGCAGTTCTTC
cdr3_aa: CASRLAHGRATNEQFF
cdr3_length: 16
clone_size: .
v_call: TRBV12-2
d_call: .
j_call: TRBJ2-1

cdr3_nt: TGTGCCAGCAGCTTAGGAGCGGCTGGCTACGAGCAGTACTTC
cdr3_aa: CASSLGAAGYEQYF
cdr3_length: 14
clone_size: .
v_call: TRBV7-8
d_call: .
j_call: TRBJ2-7

cdr3_nt: TGTGCCAGCAGCTTAACTAGCGGGTTCACAGATACGCAGTATTTT
cdr3_aa: CASSLTSGFTDTQYF
cdr3_length: 15
clone_size: .
v_call: TRBV11-3
d_call: TRBD2
j_call: TRBJ2-3

cdr3_nt: TGTGCCAGCAGTGAGCATAGCGGGAGGGCCCCCGGGGAGCTGTTTTTT
cdr3_aa: CASSEHSGRAPGELFF
cdr3_length: 16
clone_size: once
v_call: TRBV2
d_call: TRBD2
j_call: TRBJ2-2

cdr3_nt: TGTGCCAGCAGTTATTCTGGGCTTCCCGCTGTCGTTTTC
cdr3_aa: CASSYSGLPAVVF
cdr3_length: 13
clone_size: .
v_call: TRBV6-6
d_call: .
j_call: TRBJ2-7

cdr3_nt: TGCGCCAGCAGCTTGGTGGTAGCGGTAAGCACAGATACGCAGTATTTT
cdr3_aa: CASSLVVAVSTDTQYF
cdr3_length: 16
clone_size: .
v_call: TRBV5-1
d_call: .
j_call: TRBJ2-3

cdr3_nt: TGCGCCAGCAGTGGGGACAGGATCAACGAGCAGTACTTC
cdr3_aa: CASSGDRINEQYF
cdr3_length: 13
clone_size: .
v_call: TRBV10-1
d_call: TRBD1
j_call: TRBJ2-7

cdr3_nt: TGTGCCAGCAGCTTGACAGCCTACGAGCAGTACTTC
cdr3_aa: CASSLTAYEQYF
cdr3_length: 12
clone_size: .
v_call: TRBV5-6
d_call: .
j_call: TRBJ2-7

cdr3_nt: TGCGCCAGCAGCCAAGCTTCGGCAGGAAGCTCCTACGAGCAGTACTTC
cdr3_aa: CASSQASAGSSYEQYF
cdr3_length: 16
clone_size: .
v_call: TRBV4-1
d_call: .
j_call: TRBJ2-7

cdr3_nt: TGTGCCAGCAGCCAAGGGGGGAACAGGGAAAACACTGAAGCTTTCTTT
cdr3_aa: CASSQGGNRENTEAFF
cdr3_length: 16
clone_size: .
v_call: TRBV4-2
d_call: .
j_call: TRBJ1-1

cdr3_nt: TGTGCCAGCAGCCCGGACAGGGGGATCACAGATACGCAGTATTTT
cdr3_aa: CASSPDRGITDTQYF
cdr3_length: 15
clone_size: .
v_call: TRBV11-2
d_call: TRBD1
j_call: TRBJ2-3

cdr3_nt: TGTGCCAGCAGCTTGGATCAGGGGTCAACCTACAATGAGCAGTTCTTC
cdr3_aa: CASSLDQGSTYNEQFF
cdr3_length: 16
clone_size: .
v_call: TRBV5-6
d_call: .
j_call: TRBJ2-1

cdr3_nt: TGTGCCAGCAGCGTAAATACTAGGGAGGGAGGGCTAAGGAATGAGCAGTTCTTC
cdr3_aa: CASSVNTREGGLRNEQFF
cdr3_length: 18
clone_size: .
v_call: TRBV9
d_call: TRBD2
j_call: TRBJ2-1

cdr3_nt: TGTGCCTGGACAGGGTACTATGGCTACACCTTC
cdr3_aa: CAWTGYYGYTF
cdr3_length: 11
clone_size: .
v_call: TRBV30
d_call: .
j_call: TRBJ1-2

cdr3_nt: TGTGCCAGCAGCGTTCACAGCTTTCTGGACACTGAAGCTTTCTTT
cdr3_aa: CASSVHSFLDTEAFF
cdr3_length: 15
clone_size: .
v_call: TRBV9
d_call: .
j_call: TRBJ1-1

cdr3_nt: TGTGCCAGCAGCTCGGACAGGGAGATGGAAAAACTGTTTTTT
cdr3_aa: CASSSDREMEKLFF
cdr3_length: 14
clone_size: .
v_call: TRBV7-8
d_call: TRBD1
j_call: TRBJ1-4

cdr3_nt: TGTGCCAGCAGCTTAGGACCAGGGAAGGCTAACTATGGCTACACCTTC
cdr3_aa: CASSLGPGKANYGYTF
cdr3_length: 16
clone_size: .
v_call: TRBV11-2
d_call: .
j_call: TRBJ1-2

cdr3_nt: TGCGCCAGCAGCTTGGCCGGGACAGGGGTCGGGAACACTGAAGCTTTCTTT
cdr3_aa: CASSLAGTGVGNTEAFF
cdr3_length: 17
clone_size: few
v_call: TRBV5-1
d_call: TRBD1
j_call: TRBJ1-1

cdr3_nt: TGTGCCAGCAGTGGCCGGACTAGCGGGAGTGGGCAGTTCTTC
cdr3_aa: CASSGRTSGSGQFF
cdr3_length: 14
clone_size: .
v_call: TRBV25-1
d_call: TRBD2
j_call: TRBJ2-1

cdr3_nt: TGTGCCATCAGTAAGGGAGGGCCTAACTATGGCTACACCTTC
cdr3_aa: CAISKGGPNYGYTF
cdr3_length: 14
clone_size: .
v_call: TRBV10-3
d_call: .
j_call: TRBJ1-2

cdr3_nt: TGCGCCAGCAGCACTCGACTGGATCAAGAGACCCAGTACTTC
cdr3_aa: CASSTRLDQETQYF
cdr3_length: 14
clone_size: .
v_call: TRBV5-1
d_call: .
j_call: TRBJ2-5

cdr3_nt: TGTGCCAGTAGATCGGGGGGGCTTCACGAGCAGTACTTC
cdr3_aa: CASRSGGLHEQYF
cdr3_length: 13
clone_size: .
v_call: TRBV19
d_call: TRBD2
j_call: TRBJ2-7

cdr3_nt: TGTGCCAGCAGCCTACAGGGAGCTGGGACCTTC
cdr3_aa: CASSLQGAGTF
cdr3_length: 11
clone_size: .
v_call: TRBV5-6
d_call: .
j_call: TRBJ1-2